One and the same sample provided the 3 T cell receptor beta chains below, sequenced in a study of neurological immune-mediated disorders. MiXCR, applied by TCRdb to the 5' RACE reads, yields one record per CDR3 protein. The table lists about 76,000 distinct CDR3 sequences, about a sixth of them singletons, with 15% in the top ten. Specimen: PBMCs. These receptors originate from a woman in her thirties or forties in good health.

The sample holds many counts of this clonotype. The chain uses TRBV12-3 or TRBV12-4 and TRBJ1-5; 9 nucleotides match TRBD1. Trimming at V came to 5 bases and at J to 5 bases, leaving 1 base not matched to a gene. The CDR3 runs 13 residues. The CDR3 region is CASSTGGHQPQHF. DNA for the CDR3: TGTGCCAGCAGTACAGGGGGCCATCAGCCCCAGCATTTT.

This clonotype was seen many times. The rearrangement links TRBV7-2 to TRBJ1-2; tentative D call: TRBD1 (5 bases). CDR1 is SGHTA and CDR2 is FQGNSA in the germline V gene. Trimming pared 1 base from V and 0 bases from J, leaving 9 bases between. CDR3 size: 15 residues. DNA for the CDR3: TGTGCCAGCAGCTTAGTTCCGGGGCCTAACTATGGCTACACCTTC. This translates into CASSLVPGPNYGYTF.

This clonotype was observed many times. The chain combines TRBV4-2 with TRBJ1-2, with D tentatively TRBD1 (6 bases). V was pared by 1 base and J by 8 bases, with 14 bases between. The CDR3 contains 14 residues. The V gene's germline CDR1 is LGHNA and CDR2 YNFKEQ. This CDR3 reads CASSQVGATGGYTF. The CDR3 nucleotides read TGTGCCAGCAGCCAAGTGGGGGCCACGGGGGGCTACACCTTC.